Shown below are 2 T cell receptor beta chains from a single sample sequenced in a study of T cell changes during pregnancy in multiple sclerosis. This table comes from immunoSEQ multiplex PCR, and its TCRdb copy is limited to in-frame clones, with some not included. The data show about 100,000 clones, over 80% seen once. The sequences come from peripheral blood, collected after pregnancy. Every receptor here comes from a female donor with multiple sclerosis, enrolled in a pregnancy study.

This sequence joins TRBV7-2 and TRBJ2-1, with 10 bases aligning to TRBD2. CDR1 is SGHTA and CDR2 is FQGNSA in the germline V gene. J lost 2 bases, V lost 2 bases, and 3 bases had no gene match. CDR3 size: 16 residues. In DNA form, the CDR3 reads TGTGCCAGCAGCTTATTTCTAGCGGGGGCCTACAATGAGCAGTTCTTC. Translation: CASSLFLAGAYNEQFF.

The chain carries TRBV7-9 and TRBJ2-7, with TRBD1 matching 7 bases. CDR1 is SEHNR, CDR2 FQNEAQ, per germline (reference sequence). After removal of 0 bases from V and 2 bases from J, the junction contained 7 bases not matched to a gene. The CDR3 spans 16 residues. CDR3: CASSLAAGTATYEQYF. In nucleotides, the CDR3 is TGTGCCAGCAGCTTAGCGGCCGGGACAGCCACCTACGAGCAGTACTTC.